The subject of this entry is one T cell receptor (beta chain). The antigen is unknown. This record comes from a study of identical twins. General study points: Insertions ran lower in abundant cord blood beta clonotypes, though not in memory repertoires. Instead of following the same donors, the conclusions were based on cross-sectional statistical analysis.

A universal primer site was added by template switching, and unique molecular identifiers were carried by the cDNA. TCRdb reprocessed the 5' RACE reads with MiXCR, giving one entry per CDR3 protein. The sample includes about 530,000 distinct CDR3 sequences, under 25% of them seen just once. V trimming: 2 bases; J trimming: 3 bases; junction bases outside the gene matches: 18. CDR3 length: 20 amino acids. These sequences were also reported in another study, on yellow fever vaccine responses in identical twins.

The receptor comes from a woman in her late teens or twenties in good health. J is TRBJ2-2 and V is TRBV12-3 or TRBV12-4, with 7 bases fitting TRBD1. Material for sequencing was CD4+ T cells sorted from blood. CDR3 DNA: TGTGCCAGCAGTTTATTAGGGGGCCGAGGCCTAAGGCTTTACACCGGGGAGCTGTTTTTT. Translation: CASSLLGGRGLRLYTGELFF.